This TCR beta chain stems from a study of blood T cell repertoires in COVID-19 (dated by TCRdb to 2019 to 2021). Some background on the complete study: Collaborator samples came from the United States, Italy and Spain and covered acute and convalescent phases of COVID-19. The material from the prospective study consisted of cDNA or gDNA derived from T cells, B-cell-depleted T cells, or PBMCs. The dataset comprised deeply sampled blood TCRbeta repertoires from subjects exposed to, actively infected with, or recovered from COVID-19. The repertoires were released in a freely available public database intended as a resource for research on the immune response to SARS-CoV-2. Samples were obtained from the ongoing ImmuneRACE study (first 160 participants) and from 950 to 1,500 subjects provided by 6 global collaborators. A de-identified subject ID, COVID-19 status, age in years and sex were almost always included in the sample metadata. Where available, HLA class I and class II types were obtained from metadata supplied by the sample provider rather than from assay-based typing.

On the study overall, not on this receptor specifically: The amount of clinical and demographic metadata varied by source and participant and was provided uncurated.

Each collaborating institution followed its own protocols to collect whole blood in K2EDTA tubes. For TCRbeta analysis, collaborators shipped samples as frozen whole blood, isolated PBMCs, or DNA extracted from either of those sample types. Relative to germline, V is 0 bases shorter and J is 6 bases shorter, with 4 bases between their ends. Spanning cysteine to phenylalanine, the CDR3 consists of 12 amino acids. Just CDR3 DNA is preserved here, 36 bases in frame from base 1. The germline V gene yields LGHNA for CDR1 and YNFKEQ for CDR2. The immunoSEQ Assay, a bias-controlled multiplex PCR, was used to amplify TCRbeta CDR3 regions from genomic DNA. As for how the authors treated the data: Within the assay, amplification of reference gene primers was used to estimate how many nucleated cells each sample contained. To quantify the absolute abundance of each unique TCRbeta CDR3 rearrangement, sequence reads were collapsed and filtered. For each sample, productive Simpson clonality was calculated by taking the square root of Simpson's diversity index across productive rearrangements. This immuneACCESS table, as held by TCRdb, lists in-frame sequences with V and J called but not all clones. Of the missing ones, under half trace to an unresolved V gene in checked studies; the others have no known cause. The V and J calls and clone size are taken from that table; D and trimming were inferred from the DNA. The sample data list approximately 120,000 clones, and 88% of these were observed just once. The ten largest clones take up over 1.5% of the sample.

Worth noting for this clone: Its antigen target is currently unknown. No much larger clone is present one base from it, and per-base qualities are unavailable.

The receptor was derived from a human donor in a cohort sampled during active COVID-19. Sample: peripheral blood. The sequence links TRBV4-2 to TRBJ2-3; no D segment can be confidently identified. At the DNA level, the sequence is TGTGCCAGCAGCCAAGATCTGGATACGCAGTATTTT. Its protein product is CASSQDLDTQYF.